This T cell receptor (beta chain) was observed in a study of blood T cells in healthy people across ages. V lost 6 bases to trimming and J lost 5 bases, with 6 bases between them. The CDR3 is 11 amino acids. Per the germline V gene, CDR1 is SGHRS and CDR2 is YFSETQ. For the second PCR, which ran for 7 to 11 cycles, a sample-barcoded 5' primer and a J-beta primer mix were used. TCRdb called the 5' RACE reads again in MiXCR, with one record for every CDR3 protein. The table shows 1.5 million to 2 million distinct CDR3 sequences, with 28% occurring only once. There are a few counts of this clonotype. The rearrangement links TRBV5-1 to TRBJ2-1, with D hard to call. The material sequenced was blood. This receptor was obtained from a woman younger than 45 in good health. The CDR3 DNA reads as TGCGCCAGCACCTCGGACAATGAGCAGTTCTTC. Its protein product is CASTSDNEQFF.